This is a list of T cell receptor beta chains from one sample in a study of patients and donors after allogeneic stem cell transplantation. TCRdb called the RT-PCR reads again in MiXCR, with one record for every CDR3 protein. The table lists 28,000 or so distinct CDR3 sequences, around 7% of them singletons. Sequences were obtained from blood, either unsorted or a sorted T cell fraction (not recorded which). These receptor sequences come from a human donor who was either an allogeneic HSCT recipient or a stem cell or donor lymphocyte infusion donor (not recorded which). It is not recorded whose cells these are; they may come from a transplant donor. Both conserved end residues are part of each CDR3. The order of the fields is CDR3 protein, J gene, V gene.

CDR3 protein: CASSFEGTEPYEQYF
J gene: TRBJ2-7
V gene: TRBV27

CDR3 protein: CASSRLRGAQETQYF
J gene: TRBJ2-5
V gene: TRBV11-1

CDR3 protein: CASSLQGNNEQFF
J gene: TRBJ2-1
V gene: TRBV23-1

CDR3 protein: CASSPGTSGVDNEQFF
J gene: TRBJ2-1
V gene: TRBV12-3/TRBV12-4

CDR3 protein: CASSQAGLVGYEQYF
J gene: TRBJ2-7
V gene: TRBV4-2

CDR3 protein: CASSPGVDQPQHF
J gene: TRBJ1-5
V gene: TRBV3-1

CDR3 protein: CASSRLEFYEQYF
J gene: TRBJ2-7
V gene: TRBV2

CDR3 protein: CASSHAAGLFIAKNIQYF
J gene: TRBJ2-4
V gene: TRBV28

CDR3 protein: CASSFPRGGLELFF
J gene: TRBJ2-2
V gene: TRBV11-2

CDR3 protein: CASSPGRGLNIQYF
J gene: TRBJ2-4
V gene: TRBV9